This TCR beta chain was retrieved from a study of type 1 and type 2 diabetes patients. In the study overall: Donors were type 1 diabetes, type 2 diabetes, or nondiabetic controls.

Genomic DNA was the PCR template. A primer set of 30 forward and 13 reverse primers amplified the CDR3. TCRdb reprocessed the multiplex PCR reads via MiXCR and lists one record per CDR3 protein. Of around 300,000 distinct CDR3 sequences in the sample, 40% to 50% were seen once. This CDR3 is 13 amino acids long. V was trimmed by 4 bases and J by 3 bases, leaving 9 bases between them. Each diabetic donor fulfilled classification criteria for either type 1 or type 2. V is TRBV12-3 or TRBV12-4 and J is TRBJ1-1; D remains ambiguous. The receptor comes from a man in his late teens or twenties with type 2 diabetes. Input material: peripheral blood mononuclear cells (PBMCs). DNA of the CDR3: TGTGCCAGCAGTTACGTCGGGTACACTGAAGCTTTCTTT. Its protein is CASSYVGYTEAFF.